This paragraph covers one T cell receptor beta chain sequence. This sample was taken from a study of blood T cell repertoires in COVID-19. About the research overall: Specimens from acute and convalescent COVID-19 originated in the United States, Italy and Spain.

CDR1 and CDR2 (germline): SGHRS, YFSETQ. V was pared by 7 bases and J by 4 bases, with 11 bases of the junction left unmatched. This CDR3 is 15 amino acids long. The authors' processing: Estimation of nucleated cell counts was performed using reference gene primer amplification. TCRdb's copy holds only in-frame clones and misses some; the assay was immunoSEQ multiplex PCR. The DNA gave D and trimming, while V, J and clone size come from that table. The table includes roughly 27,000 clones, 75% to 90% detected once. This TCR was sampled from a man aged 55 to 70 with acute or convalescent COVID-19. Material for sequencing was peripheral blood. The rearrangement links TRBV5-1 to TRBJ2-1; 7 nucleotides match TRBD1. The CDR3 DNA sequence: TGCGCCAGCTGGCTAGGGGGACAGCTTTACAATGAGCAGTTCTTC. This codes for CASWLGGQLYNEQFF.